This T cell receptor beta chain is drawn from a study of blood T cell repertoires in COVID-19. Study overall: PBMCs, B-cell-depleted T cells, or T cells were the source of the cDNA or gDNA that made up the material.

The CDR3 is 15 residues long. CDR1 is MDHEN and CDR2 is SYDVKM in the germline V gene. The trim removed 6 bases at V and 6 bases at J, leaving 8 bases unmatched. Clones were sequenced by immunoSEQ multiplex PCR, and TCRdb holds only the in-frame ones, with some missing. Found here are about 260,000 clones, under 90% of them singletons; the top ten hold 3.5% to 5%. The chain combines TRBV28 with TRBJ1-4; TRBD1 matches 9 bases. The clonotype originates from a man in his fifties or sixties with acute or convalescent COVID-19. Source material: peripheral blood. Written as DNA, the CDR3 is TGTGCCAGCAGCCTTGGGACAGGGAAGTATGAAAAACTGTTTTTT. Protein: CASSLGTGKYEKLFF.